Each of the 4 T cell receptor beta chains below was sequenced from the same sample in a study of T cells in Graves' hyperthyroidism and ophthalmopathy. TCR beta CDR3 regions were amplified from RNA. The TCR CDR3 first-round RT-PCR relied on the HTBI primer set. TCRdb passed the multiplex PCR reads through MiXCR, listing each CDR3 protein once. The sample carries hundreds of thousands of distinct CDR3 sequences, 13% to 15% recorded once. Sequencing was performed on blood. These TCRs come from a woman aged 18-29 years with Graves' hyperthyroidism.

This clonotype was found many times. This chain links TRBV6-1 with TRBJ1-1; maybe TRBD1 (6 bases). Trimming left V 6 bases short and J 5 bases short, with 19 bases between. The CDR3 totals 15 residues. Germline CDR1 is MNHNS and CDR2 is SASEGT. The CDR3 coding sequence is TGTGCCAGCAGGGTTTTACAGGGAATGTGGACTGAAGCTTTCTTT. Protein sequence: CASRVLQGMWTEAFF.

This clonotype has ten or more counts. The chain employs TRBV2 and TRBJ2-5, with 10 bases that match TRBD2. The CDR3 runs 16 residues. CDR1 SNHLY and CDR2 FYNNEI come from the germline V gene. V was clipped by 6 bases and J by 2 bases; unmatched bases: 9. CDR3 amino acids: CASRGQLAGIQETQYF. The CDR3, as DNA: TGTGCCAGCAGGGGCCAACTAGCGGGGATTCAAGAGACCCAGTACTTC.

This chain's CDR3 is CASSFFGSTQYF. CDR3 in DNA: TGTGCCAGCAGCTTTTTTGGAAGTACGCAGTATTTT. The chain joins TRBV7-2 to TRBJ2-3; D is unresolved. The V end lost 3 bases, the J end lost 8 bases, and 9 bases lay between the germline ends. The CDR3 totals 12 residues. Germline assignment: CDR1 SGHTA and CDR2 FQGNSA.

This clonotype turned up a few times. This chain connects TRBV25-1 to TRBJ2-7; the D is unclear. The V gene lost 1 base and the J gene lost 6 bases, with 4 bases spanning the gap. Germline CDR1 reads MGHDK; CDR2 reads SYGVNS. The length of the CDR3 is 11 residues. The CDR3: CASSEWGEQYF. The CDR3 bases are TGTGCCAGCAGTGAATGGGGCGAGCAGTACTTC.